This TCR beta chain was identified in a study of T cells in localized non-small cell lung cancer. The germline CDR1 and CDR2 sequences are LGHNA and YNFKEQ. With 4 bases removed from V and 3 bases from J, the gap between germline ends came to 13 bases. The CDR3 is 14 amino acids. Assay: immunoSEQ multiplex PCR; the TCRdb copy retains only in-frame clones and omits some. The sample holds some 80,000 clones, roughly 81% seen once. The chain recombines TRBV4-2 with TRBJ2-7; weak D call: TRBD2 (5 bases). The receptor was isolated from a man between 40 and 75 years old with stage I lung adenocarcinoma. The material was peripheral blood, obtained before any cancer treatment. CDR3 protein: CASSPERNFYEQYF. CDR3 bases: TGTGCCAGCAGCCCAGAGCGGAATTTCTACGAGCAGTACTTC.